This T cell receptor beta chain appears in the sequencing data of a study of T-cell memory formation after mild COVID-19. TCRdb re-analysed the 5' RACE reads in MiXCR, keeping a single row per CDR3 protein. This sample has 500,000 to 550,000 distinct CDR3 sequences, with 20% found just once. CDR3 length: 14 amino acids. Looked up from germline, CDR1 is ENHRY and CDR2 is SYGVKD. Trimming removed 10 bases at V and 5 bases at J, with 20 bases between. This clonotype turned up a few times. Its antigen remains unknown. General study results and limits: Contracting CD8+ clones were enriched in EMRA, CD4+ mainly in CM and EM. Certain responding clones were present in pre-infection memory, suggesting participation of cross-reactive memory.

This receptor was taken from an adult woman who had mild COVID-19 (a few samples of this study predate the infection). Cell type and time point are not known. The chain links TRBV10-3 to TRBJ2-5; D possibly corresponds to TRBD2 (6 bases). The specimen sequenced was PBMCs or a T cell subset sorted from them (not recorded which). The CDR3 DNA reads as TGTGCCACGACCGGGATTCCTGGGGGGGAGACCCAGTACTTC. Residues: CATTGIPGGETQYF.